This is a list of T cell receptor beta chains from one sample in a study of blood T cell repertoires in COVID-19. Here immunoSEQ multiplex PCR was the method, and the copy in TCRdb shows in-frame clones only, minus some. The data contain roughly 280,000 clones, about 85% of them singletons. The sample consisted of peripheral blood. The receptors stem from a man aged 60-69 years with acute or convalescent COVID-19. The CDR3 runs from the conserved cysteine through the conserved F or W. A D gene is named only where the DNA matches it firmly. Size is omitted from some rows. Given values are once, few, many or a class for expanded clones.

clone_size	d_call	v_call	j_call	cdr3_aa	cdr3_nt
.	TRBD1	TRBV4-2	TRBJ2-2	CASSPDRGRPLGTGELFF	TGTGCCAGCAGCCCCGACAGGGGGCGCCCCTTGGGCACCGGGGAGCTGTTTTTT
.	.	TRBV5-6	TRBJ2-3	CASSLREGVNTQYF	TGTGCCAGCAGCTTGAGGGAGGGGGTTAATACGCAGTATTTT
.	.	TRBV7-7	TRBJ2-2	CASSPGGIDTGELFF	TGTGCTAGCAGCCCGGGGGGCATAGACACCGGGGAGCTGTTTTTT
.	.	TRBV4-1	TRBJ2-7	CASSQEEATAVYEQYF	TGCGCCAGCAGCCAAGAAGAAGCGACTGCGGTCTACGAGCAGTACTTC
.	.	TRBV7-3	TRBJ2-2	CASSQTRAGGAGELFF	TGTGCCAGCAGTCAAACGAGGGCAGGAGGGGCCGGGGAGCTGTTTTTT
.	TRBD2	TRBV19	TRBJ2-7	CASSRSLAGGDEQYF	TGTGCCAGTAGTAGGTCCCTAGCGGGAGGAGACGAGCAGTACTTC
.	TRBD1	TRBV28	TRBJ1-5	CASSWGQGNNQPQHF	TGTGCCAGCAGTTGGGGACAGGGAAACAATCAGCCCCAGCATTTT
.	TRBD1	TRBV4-1	TRBJ1-5	CASSLDRGQMYQPQHF	TGCGCCAGCAGCCTCGACAGGGGGCAGATGTATCAGCCCCAGCATTTT
.	TRBD2	TRBV25-1	TRBJ2-3	CASSEGLAGVDTQYF	TGTGCCAGCAGTGAGGGACTAGCGGGAGTAGATACGCAGTATTTT
.	TRBD1	TRBV7-2	TRBJ2-5	CASSFVAGTGGVQETQYF	TGTGCCAGCAGCTTTGTCGCCGGGACAGGAGGTGTACAAGAGACCCAGTACTTC
.	.	TRBV6-5	TRBJ1-5	CASSYSTTQPGAQHF	TGTGCCAGCAGTTACTCGACTACCCAGCCCGGGGCCCAGCATTTT
few	TRBD1	TRBV5-5	TRBJ1-2	CASSLTGGTIFGYTF	TGTGCCAGCAGCTTGACAGGGGGCACTATATTTGGCTACACCTTC
once	TRBD2	TRBV28	TRBJ2-3	CASNRPWASGRAWTDTQYF	TGTGCCAGCAACCGCCCCTGGGCTAGCGGGAGGGCCTGGACAGATACGCAGTATTTT
.	.	TRBV28	TRBJ2-1	CASKGSQEGSYNEQFF	TGTGCCAGCAAAGGGAGCCAGGAGGGGTCCTACAATGAGCAGTTCTTC
.	.	TRBV4-1	TRBJ2-6	CASSLGTSSSGANVLTF	TGCGCCAGCAGCCTCGGGACAAGTAGCTCTGGGGCCAACGTCCTGACTTTC
once	TRBD2	TRBV11-2	TRBJ2-7	CASSPPGLAGVGYEQYF	TGTGCCAGCAGCCCACCGGGACTAGCGGGAGTTGGTTACGAGCAGTACTTC
.	TRBD1	TRBV3-1/TRBV3-2	TRBJ2-7	CASSQDRAYEQYF	TGTGCCAGCAGCCAGGACAGGGCCTACGAGCAGTACTTC
.	.	TRBV5-6	TRBJ2-5	CASSLLQETQYF	TGTGCCAGCAGCTTACTCCAAGAGACCCAGTACTTC
few	.	TRBV28	TRBJ2-7	CASSSGMEVYEQYF	TGTGCCAGCAGTTCTGGAATGGAGGTCTACGAGCAGTACTTC
.	.	TRBV6-4	TRBJ2-3	CASSLTSTDTQYF	TGTGCCAGCAGCTTGACTAGCACAGATACGCAGTATTTT
.	.	TRBV12-3/TRBV12-4	TRBJ2-1	CASSVAGVQQFF	TGTGCCAGCAGTGTAGCTGGAGTTCAGCAGTTCTTC
.	TRBD2	TRBV4-3	TRBJ2-7	CASSQGGLAGLSSYEQYF	TGCGCCAGCAGCCAAGGCGGACTAGCGGGACTGTCCTCCTACGAGCAGTACTTC
.	.	TRBV7-3	TRBJ2-1	CASSPRAYNEQFF	TGTGCCAGCAGCCCAAGAGCCTACAATGAGCAGTTCTTC
.	.	TRBV9	TRBJ2-5	CASSVGGGAQETQYF	TGTGCCAGCAGCGTAGGAGGGGGGGCGCAAGAGACCCAGTACTTC
once	.	TRBV7-8	TRBJ2-1	CASSLFTRKANEQFF	TGTGCCAGCAGCCTCTTCACTAGAAAGGCCAATGAGCAGTTCTTC
.	TRBD1	TRBV7-9	TRBJ1-2	CASSLGTAYGYTF	TGTGCCAGCAGTCTAGGGACAGCCTATGGCTACACCTTC
.	TRBD1	TRBV28	TRBJ2-7	CASSPSGQGAHEQYF	TGTGCCAGCAGTCCCTCGGGACAGGGGGCGCACGAGCAGTACTTC
.	.	TRBV7-9	TRBJ1-5	CASSPGDYSNQPQHF	TGTGCCAGCAGCCCTGGGGACTATAGCAATCAGCCCCAGCATTTT
.	TRBD1	TRBV28	TRBJ2-5	CASSPEDRAGETQYF	TGTGCCAGCAGTCCTGAAGACAGGGCCGGAGAGACCCAGTACTTC
.	.	TRBV4-1	TRBJ1-1	CASSTPRGGLNTEAFF	TGCGCCAGCAGCACCCCCCGGGGGGGCCTGAACACTGAAGCTTTCTTT
.	.	TRBV2	TRBJ1-4	CASSPDEKLFF	TGTGCCAGCAGCCCCGATGAAAAACTGTTTTTT
.	TRBD2	TRBV6-1	TRBJ2-7	CASSDLAGVGPYEQYF	TGTGCCAGCAGTGATTTAGCGGGAGTGGGCCCCTACGAGCAGTACTTC
once	.	TRBV3-1/TRBV3-2	TRBJ2-7	CASSPGLYEQYF	TGTGCCAGCAGCCCGGGTCTCTACGAGCAGTACTTC
.	.	TRBV6-2/TRBV6-3	TRBJ2-7	CASSYSRTYSYEQYF	TGTGCCAGCAGTTACTCGAGGACATACTCCTACGAGCAGTACTTC
.	TRBD2	TRBV4-2	TRBJ2-1	CASSGGAGGPLNEQFF	TGTGCCAGCAGCGGCGGGGCGGGAGGGCCCCTAAATGAGCAGTTCTTC
.	.	TRBV6-5	TRBJ2-1	CASSPYRVNEQFF	TGTGCCAGCAGTCCATACAGGGTAAATGAGCAGTTCTTC
.	TRBD2	TRBV4-2	TRBJ2-1	CASSQDRGGLAGAAYNEQFF	TGTGCCAGCAGCCAAGATCGTGGAGGACTAGCGGGGGCCGCCTACAATGAGCAGTTCTTC